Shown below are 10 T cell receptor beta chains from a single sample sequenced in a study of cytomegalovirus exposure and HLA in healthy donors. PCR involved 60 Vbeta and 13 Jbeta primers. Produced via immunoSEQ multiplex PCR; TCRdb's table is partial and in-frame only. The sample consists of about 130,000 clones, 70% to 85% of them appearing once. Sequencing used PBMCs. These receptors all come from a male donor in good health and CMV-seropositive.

The CDR3: CASKGGLAGVAQYF. The DNA for the CDR3 is TGTGCCAGCAAAGGGGGACTAGCGGGAGTTGCGCAGTATTTT. The rearrangement uses TRBV6-5 and TRBJ2-3; 14 bases agree with TRBD2. Losses at the gene ends were 7 bases for V and 10 bases for J; bases not matched to a gene: 7. This CDR3 has 14 amino acids. CDR1 and CDR2 from the germline V gene are MNHEY and SVGAGI.

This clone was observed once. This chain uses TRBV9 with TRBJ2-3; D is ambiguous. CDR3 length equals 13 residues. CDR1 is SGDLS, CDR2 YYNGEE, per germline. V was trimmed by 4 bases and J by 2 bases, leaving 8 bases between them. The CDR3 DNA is TGTGCCAGCAGCCCTAGGCTCACAGATACGCAGTATTTT. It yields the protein CASSPRLTDTQYF.

The CDR3 sequence: CATSPRGGSSYEQYF. The CDR3 nucleotides are TGTGCCACCAGCCCCCGAGGCGGCAGCTCCTACGAGCAGTACTTC. The V gene is TRBV15, the J gene TRBJ2-7; D gene unclear. This CDR3 contains 15 residues. Germline values: CDR1 LNHNV, CDR2 YYDKDF (reference sequence). Trimming took off 5 bases at V and 0 bases at J, with 14 bases between the two ends.

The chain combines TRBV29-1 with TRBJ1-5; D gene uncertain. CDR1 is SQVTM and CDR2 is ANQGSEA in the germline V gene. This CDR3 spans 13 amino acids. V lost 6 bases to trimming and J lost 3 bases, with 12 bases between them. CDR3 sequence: CSVGEVNNQPQHF. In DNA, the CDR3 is TGCAGCGTCGGAGAGGTGAACAATCAGCCCCAGCATTTT.

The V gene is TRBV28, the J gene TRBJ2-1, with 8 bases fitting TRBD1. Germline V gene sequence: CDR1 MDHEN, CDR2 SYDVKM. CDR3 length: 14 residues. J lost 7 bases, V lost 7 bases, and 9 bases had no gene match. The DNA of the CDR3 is TGTGCCAGCACTTCCAGGGGGCAGTATAATGAGCAGTTCTTC. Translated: CASTSRGQYNEQFF.

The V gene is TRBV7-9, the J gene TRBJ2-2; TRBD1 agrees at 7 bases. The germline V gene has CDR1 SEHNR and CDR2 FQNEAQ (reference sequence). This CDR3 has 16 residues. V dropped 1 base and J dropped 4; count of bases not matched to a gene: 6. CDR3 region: CASSLGQGVGTGELFF. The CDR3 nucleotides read TGTGCCAGCAGCTTAGGGCAGGGGGTCGGCACCGGGGAGCTGTTTTTT.

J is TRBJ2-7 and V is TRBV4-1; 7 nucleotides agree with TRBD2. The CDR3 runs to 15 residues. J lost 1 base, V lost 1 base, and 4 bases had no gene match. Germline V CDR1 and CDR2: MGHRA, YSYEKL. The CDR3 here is CASSQVGRASYEQYF. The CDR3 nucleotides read TGCGCCAGCAGCCAAGTAGGGAGGGCGTCCTACGAGCAGTACTTC.

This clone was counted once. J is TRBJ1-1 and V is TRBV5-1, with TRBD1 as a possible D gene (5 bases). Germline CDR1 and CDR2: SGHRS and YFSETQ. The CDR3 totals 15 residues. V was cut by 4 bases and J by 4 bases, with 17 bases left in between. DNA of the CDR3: TGCGCCAGCAGCCGCGTAGGGTCCGGGGGCACTGAAGCTTTCTTT. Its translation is CASSRVGSGGTEAFF.

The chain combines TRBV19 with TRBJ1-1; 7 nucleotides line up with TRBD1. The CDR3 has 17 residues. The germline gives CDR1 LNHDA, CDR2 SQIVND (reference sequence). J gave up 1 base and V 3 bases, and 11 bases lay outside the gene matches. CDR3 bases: TGTGCCAGTAGTATCCCCCTAAGGACAGGTCGGAACACTGAAGCTTTCTTT. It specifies CASSIPLRTGRNTEAFF.

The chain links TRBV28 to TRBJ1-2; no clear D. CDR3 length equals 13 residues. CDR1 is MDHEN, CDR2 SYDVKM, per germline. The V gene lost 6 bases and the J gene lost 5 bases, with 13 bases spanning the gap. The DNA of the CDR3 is TGTGCCAGCAGAACCGGGTGGCGATATGGCTACACCTTC. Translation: CASRTGWRYGYTF.